The source of this T cell receptor (beta chain) is a study of beta chain features in type 1 diabetes. The wider study: All of the samples together had approximately 99 million sorted cells examined.

With regard to this clone: Its antigen is undetermined.

Purities in excess of 95% were seen in all sorted populations. General study points: VDJ junctions in type 1 diabetes patients carried more deletions and fewer insertions. Among patients, naive, central memory and Treg TCRB repertoires appeared more similar than among healthy donors.

Sequencing targeted expressed TCRB transcripts, as all isolated RNA had been reverse transcribed. Some clones are missing from TCRdb's copy, which holds only in-frame ones; the method was immunoSEQ multiplex PCR. The sample carries 600,000 to 650,000 clones, roughly 16% recorded once. The CDR3 runs 15 residues. V lost 3 bases, J lost 1 base, and 4 bases stayed unmatched. Germline-derived CDR1 and CDR2 are SGHRS and YFSETQ. Sequences were obtained from naive CD4+ T cells from blood. The TCR originated in a man younger than 35 in good health. This chain uses TRBV5-1 with TRBJ1-5; 7 bases align to TRBD1. The CDR3 coding sequence is TGCGCCAGCAGCTCCCAGGGGGGAAGCAATCAGCCCCAGCATTTT. Amino acid sequence: CASSSQGGSNQPQHF.